These T cell receptor beta chains were read from a single sample in a study of shared clonotypes between healthy human individuals. Produced via immunoSEQ multiplex PCR; TCRdb's table is partial and in-frame only. Among approximately 640,000 clones listed, about 92% were seen once. Sequencing used memory CD8+ T cells from PBMCs. The receptors originated from a man aged 18 to 35 in good health. Some clones in this sample may be carry-over from other donors' samples. Both conserved end residues are part of each CDR3. A D gene is named only where the DNA matches it firmly. Size is omitted from some rows. Given values are once, few, many or a class for expanded clones.

size	V	J	D	DNA	CDR3
-	TRBV7-9	TRBJ2-5	TRBD1	TGTGCCAGCAGCCCCCGCCGGGCAGGGGGTTTGTACCAAGAGACCCAGTACTTC	CASSPRRAGGLYQETQYF
many	TRBV13	TRBJ2-3	TRBD2	TGTGCCAGCAGCTTTAGGGCCCCCGTACTAGCGCCCAGCACAGATACGCAGTATTTT	CASSFRAPVLAPSTDTQYF
-	TRBV29-1	TRBJ1-2	TRBD1	TGCAGCGTTGAACAAACAGGGGACATCGACTACACCTTC	CSVEQTGDIDYTF
-	TRBV6-7	TRBJ1-1	TRBD1	TGTGCCAGCAGTTACGGACAGGCTAAGGTAGACACTGAAGCTTTCTTT	CASSYGQAKVDTEAFF
-	TRBV7-9	TRBJ2-2	-	TGTGCCAGCAGCCCTCCCGCCGGGGAGCTGTTTTTT	CASSPPAGELFF
-	TRBV9	TRBJ2-5	-	TGTGCCAGCAGCGCGGGGTGGACAAGACAAGAGACCCAGTACTTC	CASSAGWTRQETQYF
-	TRBV6-5	TRBJ2-7	TRBD2	TGTGCCAGCAGTGGGGGGACTAGCGGGATCTACGAGCAGTACTTC	CASSGGTSGIYEQYF
few	TRBV25-1	TRBJ2-7	-	TGTGCCAGCAGTGAGGGCCTCTCCTACGAGCAGTACTTC	CASSEGLSYEQYF
-	TRBV7-6	TRBJ2-1	TRBD2	TGTGCCAGCAGCCCAGCGGGAGACTACAATGAGCAGTTCTTC	CASSPAGDYNEQFF
-	TRBV7-9	TRBJ2-3	-	TGTGCCAGCAGCTTAGCGGAGAGGCCTGATACGCAGTATTTT	CASSLAERPDTQYF
-	TRBV6-1	TRBJ2-7	-	TGTGCCAGCAGTGAGATCGACAACGACTACGAGCAGTACTTC	CASSEIDNDYEQYF
-	TRBV19	TRBJ1-2	-	TGTGCCAGTAGTGCCGACCGCTATGGCTACACCTTC	CASSADRYGYTF
-	TRBV27	TRBJ2-7	-	TGTGCCAGCAGTTTATCGGCTCTCTACGAGCAGTACTTC	CASSLSALYEQYF
-	TRBV6-5	TRBJ2-7	TRBD1	TGTGCCAGCAGTCTACGGACAGGGGGTTACTACGAGCAGTACTTC	CASSLRTGGYYEQYF
-	TRBV28	TRBJ2-7	TRBD1	TGTGCCAGCAGAGAACGGGACAGAGTCTCCTACGAGCAGTACTTC	CASRERDRVSYEQYF
few	TRBV7-6	TRBJ2-7	-	TGTGCCAGCAGCTCCCCGGTAGCAAACGCCTACGAGCAGTACTTC	CASSSPVANAYEQYF
-	TRBV11-2	TRBJ2-7	-	TGTGCCAGCAGCTCGGGACTTTACGAGCAGTACTTC	CASSSGLYEQYF
once	TRBV10-2	TRBJ2-2	-	TGCGCCAGCAGTGAGGGGGGAAAGGGCGGGGAGCTGTTTTTT	CASSEGGKGGELFF
once	TRBV6-5	TRBJ2-1	TRBD2	TGTGCCAGCAGTCAACGGACTAGCGGATACAATGAGCAGTTCTTC	CASSQRTSGYNEQFF
-	TRBV28	TRBJ2-3	TRBD1	TGTGCCATGCCCCGGGACAGGGTCAAGAGAACGCAGTATTTT	CAMPRDRVKRTQYF
-	TRBV6-1	TRBJ2-6	-	TGTGCCAGCATCCGGGGGGCGTCTGGGGCCAACGTCCTGACTTTC	CASIRGASGANVLTF
-	TRBV19	TRBJ1-5	-	TGTGCCAGACTTGAGGGGGTTAGCAATCAGCCCCAGCATTTT	CARLEGVSNQPQHF
-	TRBV7-6	TRBJ2-5	TRBD1	TGTGCCAGCAGCGTAGGGACAGAACAAGAGACCCAGTACTTC	CASSVGTEQETQYF
-	TRBV7-2	TRBJ2-3	-	TGTGCCAGCAGCTTAAGGCTGCGTTCGGGAGCCGGCACAGATACGCAGTATTTT	CASSLRLRSGAGTDTQYF
once	TRBV7-9	TRBJ2-7	-	TGTGCCAGCAGAGGGGGGCGTGACGAGCAGTACTTC	CASRGGRDEQYF
few	TRBV7-9	TRBJ1-5	-	TGTGCCAGTTCCACAGGGTTTGGCAATCAGCCCCAGCATTTT	CASSTGFGNQPQHF
once	TRBV9	TRBJ1-3	-	TGTGCCAGCAGCGTACTAGGACGGACCCCTTACAGCTCTGGAAACACCATATATTTT	CASSVLGRTPYSSGNTIYF
-	TRBV27	TRBJ2-7	-	TGTGCCAGCAGTTTAGTTGTCGGGGTCCACGAGCAGTACTTC	CASSLVVGVHEQYF
-	TRBV2	TRBJ2-7	TRBD2	TGTGCCAGCAGTGCCTATCGGACTAGCGGGAGTGACTACGAGCAGTACTTC	CASSAYRTSGSDYEQYF
-	TRBV19	TRBJ2-5	TRBD2	TGTGCCAGTAGTTTTATCGGGGGGCAAGAGACCCAGTACTTC	CASSFIGGQETQYF
-	TRBV6-5	TRBJ2-5	-	TGTGCCAGCACCGACGGTGGGGAGACCCAGTACTTC	CASTDGGETQYF
-	TRBV6-4	TRBJ1-1	-	TGTGCCAGCACCGCCAGGGGCATGAACACTGAAGCTTTCTTT	CASTARGMNTEAFF
once	TRBV5-6	TRBJ2-1	-	TGTGCCAGCAGCCTAGGACAGTTTGACAATGAGCAGTTCTTC	CASSLGQFDNEQFF
-	TRBV6-1	TRBJ1-5	TRBD1	TGTGCCAGCAGTGGACAGGGTCGGTCCGGCAATCAGCCCCAGCATTTT	CASSGQGRSGNQPQHF
-	TRBV4-1	TRBJ1-5	-	TGCGCCAGCAGCACCCGAGTAGGGGGGAGGGTAGGGGCCCAGCATTTT	CASSTRVGGRVGAQHF
-	TRBV5-4	TRBJ2-7	-	TGTGCCAGCAGCTCCTACAGGGAAAAGGGCTACGAGCAGTACTTC	CASSSYREKGYEQYF
-	TRBV21-1	TRBJ2-7	-	TGTGCCAGCAGCAAATTGACTAGCGGGATTTACGAGCAGTACTTC	CASSKLTSGIYEQYF
-	TRBV6-5	TRBJ1-1	-	TGTGCCAGCAGTTACAGCGAGGGTGCCACTGAAGCTTTCTTT	CASSYSEGATEAFF
-	TRBV19	TRBJ2-4	TRBD1	TGTGCCAGTAGTGCCGACAGGGGGGGCAAAAACATTCAGTACTTC	CASSADRGGKNIQYF
-	TRBV5-4	TRBJ2-2	-	TGTGCCAGCAGCTTGGGGGGTTCCGGGGAGCTGTTTTTT	CASSLGGSGELFF
-	TRBV7-2	TRBJ2-7	-	TGTGCCAGCAGCCCGGGACTCCTTGGCGAGCAGTACTTC	CASSPGLLGEQYF
-	TRBV6-5	TRBJ1-1	-	TGTGCCAGCAGTTACACTGGGGGGGAGAGTTCTGAAGCTTTCTTT	CASSYTGGESSEAFF
-	TRBV4-3	TRBJ2-7	TRBD2	TGCGCCAGCAGCCTACACCATAACCCTCGGGGGGTCTCCTACGAGCAGTACTTC	CASSLHHNPRGVSYEQYF
many	TRBV7-9	TRBJ2-5	TRBD1	TGTGCCAGCAGCTACAGGACAGGGGCTCAAGAGACCCAGTACTTC	CASSYRTGAQETQYF
-	TRBV7-6	TRBJ1-4	-	TGTGCCAGCAGCTTAGAGATCGGGGCCTCGTCGACTAATGAAAAACTGTTTTTT	CASSLEIGASSTNEKLFF
-	TRBV7-9	TRBJ1-2	-	TGTGCCAGCAGCTCCCCTGAAGTCAAGGGGGTATCTAACTATGGCTACACCTTC	CASSSPEVKGVSNYGYTF
-	TRBV14	TRBJ1-3	-	TGTGCCAGCAGCCAAATCGACAGGATCGTCTCTGGAAACACCATATATTTT	CASSQIDRIVSGNTIYF
-	TRBV13	TRBJ1-1	-	TGTGCCAGCAGCTTAGAGGGGGGGAACACTGAAGCTTTCTTT	CASSLEGGNTEAFF
-	TRBV5-4	TRBJ1-3	-	TGTGCCAGCAGTGAAACGGGGGGCAGGGGAAACACCATATATTTT	CASSETGGRGNTIYF
-	TRBV27	TRBJ2-7	-	TGTGCCAGCAGTTCCGACAGCTACGAGCAGTACTTC	CASSSDSYEQYF
-	TRBV7-2	TRBJ2-1	TRBD2	TGTGCCAGCAGCTCCGGGCCAGCGGGAGGGGAAGACAATGAGCAGTTCTTC	CASSSGPAGGEDNEQFF
-	TRBV27	TRBJ2-1	-	TGTGCCAGCAGGGCCGGGACCCCAGGCAATGAGCAGTTCTTC	CASRAGTPGNEQFF
-	TRBV4-3	TRBJ1-1	-	TGCGCCAGCAGCCAAGAGCGGGGGCTTGGTGAAGCTTTCTTT	CASSQERGLGEAFF
-	TRBV6-5	TRBJ1-1	-	TGTGCCAGCAGTTATACGGAGGGGGGCCTTGAAGCTTTCTTT	CASSYTEGGLEAFF
-	TRBV27	TRBJ2-5	-	TGTGCCAGCAGTCGCCGGGACTACCAAGAGACCCAGTACTTC	CASSRRDYQETQYF
-	TRBV9	TRBJ2-1	TRBD2	TGTGCCAGCAGCGTAGATAGCGGGACCGGGGAGCAGTTCTTC	CASSVDSGTGEQFF
-	TRBV6-5	TRBJ2-7	-	TGTGCCAGCAGTTACTCGGAGCGTCGGTACGAGCAGTACTTC	CASSYSERRYEQYF
-	TRBV9	TRBJ2-7	TRBD1	TGTGCCAGCAGCCTCGATTGGGCAGGGGGCAGGTACGAGCAGTACTTC	CASSLDWAGGRYEQYF